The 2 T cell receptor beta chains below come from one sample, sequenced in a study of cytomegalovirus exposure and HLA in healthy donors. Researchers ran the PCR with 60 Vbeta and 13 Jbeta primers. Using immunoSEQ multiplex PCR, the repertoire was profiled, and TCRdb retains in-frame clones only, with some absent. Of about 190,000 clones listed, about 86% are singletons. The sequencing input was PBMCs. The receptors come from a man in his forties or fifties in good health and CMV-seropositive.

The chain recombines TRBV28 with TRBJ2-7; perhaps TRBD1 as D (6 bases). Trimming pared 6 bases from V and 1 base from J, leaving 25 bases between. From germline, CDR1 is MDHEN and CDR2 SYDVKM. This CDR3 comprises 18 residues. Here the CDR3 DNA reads TGTGCCAGCAGACGCACCTCATGGGACAAGCAACCGTCCTACGAGCAGTACTTC. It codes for CASRRTSWDKQPSYEQYF.

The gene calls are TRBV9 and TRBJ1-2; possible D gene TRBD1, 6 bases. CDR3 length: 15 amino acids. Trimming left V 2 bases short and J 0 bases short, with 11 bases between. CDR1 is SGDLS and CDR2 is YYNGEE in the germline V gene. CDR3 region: CASSVRTDANYGYTF. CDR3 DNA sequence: TGTGCCAGCAGCGTCCGGACAGATGCTAACTATGGCTACACCTTC.